The 10 T cell receptor beta chains reported below all come from one sample, sequenced in a study of cytomegalovirus exposure and HLA in healthy donors. PCR used 60 Vbeta primers and 13 Jbeta primers. Clones were sequenced by immunoSEQ multiplex PCR, and TCRdb holds only the in-frame ones, with some missing. In the table there are fewer than 55,000 clones, about 71% of which are singletons. Sequencing was carried out using PBMCs. The receptors were sampled from a woman in her 50s in good health and CMV-seropositive.

This chain uses TRBV7-2 with TRBJ2-1; 12 nucleotides align to TRBD2. Unmatched junction bases numbered 5, after V lost 5 bases and J lost 6 bases. The V gene's germline CDR1 is SGHTA and CDR2 FQGNSA. The CDR3 consists of 15 residues. As DNA, the CDR3 is TGTGCCAGCAGCCCCCGGACTAGCGGGGTCAATGAGCAGTTCTTC. Translated: CASSPRTSGVNEQFF.

The chain recombines TRBV7-2 with TRBJ2-2; 13 bases match TRBD2. CDR3 size: 18 residues. Germline CDR1 reads SGHTA; CDR2 reads FQGNSA. Unmatched junction bases numbered 7, after V lost 1 base and J lost 5 bases. The CDR3, as DNA: TGTGCCAGCAGCTTAGTTCCGCCGGGACTAGCGGGGACCGGGGAGCTGTTTTTT. Its protein product is CASSLVPPGLAGTGELFF.

This clone was detected only once. The chain recombines TRBV27 with TRBJ2-7, with D possibly being TRBD2 (5 bases). V lost 8 bases, J lost 8 bases, and 10 bases lay in between. Germline V gene data show CDR1 as MNHEY and CDR2 as SMNVEV (reference sequence). This CDR3 comprises 10 residues. Here the CDR3 DNA reads TGTGCCAGCGGGAGTCCAAAGCAGTACTTC. It encodes CASGSPKQYF.

The chain uses TRBV2 and TRBJ1-2, with TRBD1 matching over 8 bases. V shed 7 bases and J 2 bases; nucleotides not matched to a gene: 6. Per the germline V gene, CDR1 is SNHLY and CDR2 is FYNNEI. The CDR3 loop spans 14 amino acids. CDR3 nucleotides: TGTGCCAGCAATCGGGACAGGCTGAACTATGGCTACACCTTC. The encoded protein is CASNRDRLNYGYTF.

In this sample, this clone turned up a few times. The chain is built from TRBV6-4 and TRBJ2-1, with 14 positions matching TRBD2. J lost 6 bases, V lost 2 bases, and 0 bases had no gene match. CDR1 and CDR2 (germline): MRHNA, SNTAGT. The CDR3 covers 15 residues. As DNA, the CDR3 is TGTGCCAGCAGTGACGGGACTAGCGGGGGCAATGAGCAGTTCTTC. Protein product: CASSDGTSGGNEQFF.

V gene TRBV19 combines with J gene TRBJ1-2; D perhaps matches TRBD1 (5 bases). Germline V gene sequence: CDR1 LNHDA, CDR2 SQIVND (reference sequence). V was cut by 6 bases and J by 6 bases, with 14 bases left in between. The CDR3 is 13 amino acids. The CDR3 sequence is CASSPDGGNGYTF. The CDR3 region has the DNA TGTGCCAGTAGCCCGGACGGGGGGAATGGCTACACCTTC.

This clone was seen a single time. The gene calls are TRBV5-1 and TRBJ2-5, with D tentatively TRBD2 (5 bases). V was pared by 5 bases and J by 3 bases, with 17 bases between. Germline lookup yields CDR1 SGHRS and CDR2 YFSETQ. This CDR3 region has 15 residues. CDR3 bases: TGCGCCAGCAGTCCGCTTGGGTCGGGAAAAGAGACCCAGTACTTC. Translating it yields CASSPLGSGKETQYF.

This clone was counted a few times. This chain links TRBV9 with TRBJ1-1, with D maybe TRBD1 (6 bases). The V and J ends lost 3 bases and 1 base respectively, with 7 bases between them. This CDR3 is 13 amino acids long. CDR1 is SGDLS, CDR2 YYNGEE, per germline. The CDR3 loop is CASSEQGNTEAFF. The CDR3 nucleotides are TGTGCCAGCAGCGAACAGGGGAACACTGAAGCTTTCTTT.

This clone has just one count. The V gene is TRBV28, the J gene TRBJ2-1; 11 nucleotides agree with TRBD2. The CDR3 extends over 16 amino acids. Germline trimming cut 3 bases from V and 6 bases from J; bases unmatched to any gene: 7. Germline assignment: CDR1 MDHEN and CDR2 SYDVKM. CDR3 in DNA: TGTGCCAGCAGTTTTGAAATAGCGGGAGGGGGCAATGAGCAGTTCTTC. Its translation: CASSFEIAGGGNEQFF.

This chain links TRBV18 with TRBJ2-7; unclear D gene. Deletions cut 6 bases from V and 6 bases from J, with 12 bases between. Germline V gives CDR1 KGHSH, CDR2 LQKENI. The CDR3 is 12 residues long. CDR3: CASSPQAGEQYF. DNA of the CDR3: TGTGCCAGCTCCCCTCAAGCCGGCGAGCAGTACTTC.